The source of this T cell receptor (beta chain) is a study of T cells in tumors after PD-1 blockade. Template: tumor biopsy or peripheral blood genomic DNA, 616-6,004 ng per sample. Using immunoSEQ multiplex PCR, the repertoire was profiled, and TCRdb retains in-frame clones only, with some absent. Of approximately 10,000 clones detected, 55% to 75% appear once; the ten largest clones hold roughly 14%. The sequence was collected from a human donor with basal cell carcinoma. The sequencing here drew on tumor tissue, taken after anti-PD-1 treatment.

As DNA, the CDR3 is TGTGCCAGCAGTTTATGGGCTGAAAATGGTCAGCCCCAGCATTTT. This codes for CASSLWAENGQPQHF. This chain connects TRBV28 to TRBJ1-5; no reliable D call. Trimming cost V 0 bases and J 6 bases, with 12 bases left between them. The CDR3 consists of 15 residues. Germline V gene sequence: CDR1 MDHEN, CDR2 SYDVKM.